This TCR beta chain was identified in a study of beta chain features in type 1 diabetes. The CDR3 is made up of 16 amino acids. Losses at the gene ends were 6 bases for V and 2 bases for J; bases not matched to a gene: 10. CDR1 MNHNY and CDR2 SVGAGI come from the germline V gene (reference sequence). The sequenced template was cDNA made from the entire isolated RNA. Produced via immunoSEQ multiplex PCR; TCRdb's table is partial and in-frame only. The table has around 15,000 clones, roughly 40% seen once; the top ten hold around 0.53%. Notes on this clone: Its antigen is as yet unknown.

Study-wide findings and caveats: Moderate but significant shortening of TCRB CDR3s was recorded in all four CD4+ subsets from Type 1 diabetes patients.

This chain links TRBV6-6 with TRBJ2-7, with TRBD1 matching over 10 bases. Sequenced: stem cell memory CD4+ T cells from blood. This TCR came from a woman aged 40 to 55 in good health. The CDR3: CASRRRQGAEAYEQYF. For the CDR3, the DNA is TGTGCCAGCAGACGTAGACAGGGGGCTGAGGCCTACGAGCAGTACTTC.